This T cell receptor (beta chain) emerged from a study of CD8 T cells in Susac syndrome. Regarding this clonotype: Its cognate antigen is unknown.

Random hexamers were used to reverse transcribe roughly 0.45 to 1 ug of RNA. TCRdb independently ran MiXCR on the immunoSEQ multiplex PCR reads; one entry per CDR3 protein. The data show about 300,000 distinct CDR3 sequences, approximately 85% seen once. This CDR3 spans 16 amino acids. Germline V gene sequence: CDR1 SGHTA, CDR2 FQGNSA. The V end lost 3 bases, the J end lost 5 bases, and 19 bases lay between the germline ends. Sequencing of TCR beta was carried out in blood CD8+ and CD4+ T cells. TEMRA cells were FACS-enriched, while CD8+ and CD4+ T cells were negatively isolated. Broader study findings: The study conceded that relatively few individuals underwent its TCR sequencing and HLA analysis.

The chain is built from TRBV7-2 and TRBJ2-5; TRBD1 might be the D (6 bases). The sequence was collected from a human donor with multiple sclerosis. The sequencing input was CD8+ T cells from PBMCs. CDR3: CASSFEQGRAGETQYF. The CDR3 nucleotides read TGTGCCAGCAGCTTCGAACAGGGAAGGGCAGGGGAGACCCAGTACTTC.